This TCR beta chain was sequenced for a study of cytomegalovirus exposure and HLA in healthy donors. Study results and caveats: Association with HLA alleles at 0.05 false discovery rate was found for 16,951 TCR beta sequences in a later analysis.

Concerning this clone itself: Its specificity is not known.

Germline V lookup: CDR1 MNHNS, CDR2 SASEGT. The CDR3 contains 15 residues. The study ran its PCR with 60 Vbeta and 13 Jbeta primers. Data came from immunoSEQ multiplex PCR; TCRdb stores just in-frame clones and leaves some out. Of 150,000 to 200,000 clones listed, 70% to 90% were seen once; the top ten hold roughly 2%. The chain employs TRBV6-1 and TRBJ2-5; 7 positions match TRBD1. The better agreement between TRBJ2-7 and the DNA end casts doubt on the J call. Sequenced input: PBMCs. The receptor was isolated from a woman younger than 35 in good health and CMV-seronegative. The CDR3 region is CASSSTGTDFYEQYF. CDR3 sequence (DNA): TGTGCCAGCAGTTCGACCGGGACAGACTTCTACGAGCAGTACTTC.